This T cell receptor (beta chain) was found in a study of OX40 agonist ivuxolimab in advanced cancers. Findings and limits, study-wide: CD4+ and CD8+ blood T cells expanded clonally by week 6 at 0.1 to 3.0 mg/kg. In a subset of nonresponders, normalized T-cell clonal expansion was also low.

The CDR3 has 19 residues. Trimming took 0 bases from V and 5 from J; bases not matched to a gene: 10. Looked up from germline, CDR1 is LGHNA and CDR2 is YNFKEQ. Clones were sequenced by immunoSEQ multiplex PCR, and TCRdb holds only the in-frame ones, with some missing. The data hold about 55,000 clones, with 77% observed a single time. As concerns this clone: No antigen is known for it.

This chain connects TRBV4-2 to TRBJ2-3, with 14 nucleotides matching TRBD2. The receptor was derived from an adult with an advanced solid tumor such as melanoma, head and neck, liver or kidney cancer. This sample comprised CD4+ or CD8+ T cells sorted from blood, obtained in a trial of the OX40 agonist ivuxolimab. The CDR3 protein is CASSQDGLAGGLGLDTQYF. CDR3 nucleotides: TGTGCCAGCAGCCAAGACGGACTAGCGGGAGGTCTCGGGTTAGATACGCAGTATTTT.